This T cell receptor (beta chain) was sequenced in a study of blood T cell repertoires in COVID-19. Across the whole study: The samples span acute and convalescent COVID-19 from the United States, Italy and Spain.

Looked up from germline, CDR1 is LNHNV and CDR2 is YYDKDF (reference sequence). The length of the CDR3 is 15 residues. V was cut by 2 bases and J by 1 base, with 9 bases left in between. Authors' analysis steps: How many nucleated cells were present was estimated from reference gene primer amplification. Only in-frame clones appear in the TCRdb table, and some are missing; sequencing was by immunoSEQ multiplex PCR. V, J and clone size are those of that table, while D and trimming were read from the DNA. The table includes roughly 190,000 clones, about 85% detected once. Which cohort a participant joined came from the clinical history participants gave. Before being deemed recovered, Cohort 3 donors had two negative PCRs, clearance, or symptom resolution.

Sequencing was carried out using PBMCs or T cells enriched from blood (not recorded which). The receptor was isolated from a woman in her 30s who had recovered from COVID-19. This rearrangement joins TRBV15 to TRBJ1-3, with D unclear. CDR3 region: CATSRSLASGNTIYF. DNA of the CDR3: TGTGCCACCAGCAGAAGTTTGGCTTCTGGAAACACCATATATTTT. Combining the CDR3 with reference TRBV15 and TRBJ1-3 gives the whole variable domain DAMVIQNPRYQVTQFGKPVTLSCSQTLNHNVMYWYQQKSSQAPKLLFHYYDKDFNNEADTPDNFQSRRPNTSFCFLDIRSPGLGDTAMYLCATSRSLASGNTIYFGEGSWLTVV.